What follows are 30 T cell receptor beta chains derived from one specimen sequenced in a study of T cells in Graves' hyperthyroidism and ophthalmopathy. Amplification yielded TCR beta CDR3 regions, with RNA transcripts as the source. HTBI primers drove first-round RT-PCR of the TCR CDR3. In TCRdb, the multiplex PCR reads were re-called with MiXCR into one record per CDR3 protein. The sample consists of about 560,000 distinct CDR3 sequences, around 15% of them appearing once. Source material: blood. The receptors were gathered from a young woman with Graves' hyperthyroidism.

Only a few counts were recorded for this clonotype. V usage is TRBV6-6 and J usage is TRBJ1-1; 10 bases line up with TRBD1. CDR1 and CDR2 from the germline V gene are MNHNY and SVGAGI (reference sequence). The CDR3 consists of 14 residues. V was clipped by 7 bases and J by 5 bases; unmatched bases: 7. In DNA form, the CDR3 reads TGTGCCAGCACAATAGACAGGGGGCGAACTGAAGCTTTCTTT. Translating gives CASTIDRGRTEAFF.

The chain joins TRBV3-1 to TRBJ2-5; D unclear. The CDR3 is 16 amino acids. V was pared by 1 base and J by 4 bases, with 16 bases between. Germline V gene sequence: CDR1 LGHDT, CDR2 YNNKEL (reference sequence). CDR3 in amino acids: CASSQVLQYRGETQYF. The CDR3 nucleotides are TGTGCCAGCAGCCAAGTGTTGCAGTACCGTGGAGAGACCCAGTACTTC.

This clonotype has a count of ten or more. This chain connects TRBV2 to TRBJ2-7, with D unresolved. The CDR3 runs to 13 residues. Germline CDR1 and CDR2: SNHLY and FYNNEI. V gave up 6 bases and J gave up 6 bases, with 15 bases separating them. CDR3 in amino acids: CASRVSRTGEQYF. In nucleotides, the CDR3 is TGTGCCAGCAGGGTATCTAGGACGGGCGAGCAGTACTTC.

This clonotype was detected only a few times. V is TRBV11-3 and J is TRBJ1-6; tentatively, D is TRBD1 (5 bases). Germline V lookup: CDR1 SGHNT, CDR2 YENEEA. Trimming removed 0 bases from V and 9 bases from J, with 15 bases in between. CDR3 length: 16 amino acids. CDR3 nucleotide sequence: TGTGCCAGCAGCTTAGATATTATGGGGCGAGGTTCACCCCTCCACTTT. As protein: CASSLDIMGRGSPLHF.

The table lists this clonotype with many counts. The V and J genes are TRBV20-1 and TRBJ1-5; D ambiguous. This CDR3 has 13 residues. V shed 0 bases and J shed 5 bases, with 8 bases lying between them. The germline gives CDR1 DFQATT, CDR2 SNEGSKA (reference sequence). DNA of the CDR3: TGCAGTGCTAGAGAAGTCCTCCATCAGCCCCAGCATTTT. Protein sequence: CSAREVLHQPQHF.

This clonotype was observed at least ten times. This chain uses TRBV10-2 with TRBJ2-5; perhaps D is TRBD1 or TRBD2 (7 bases each). The germline V gene has CDR1 WSHSY and CDR2 SAAADI. The ends were cut back, 6 bases at V and 3 bases at J, with 11 bases in the middle. The CDR3 extends over 13 amino acids. CDR3 bases: TGCGCCAGCAGGGGGGGGACAGAAGAGACCCAGTACTTC. Residues: CASRGGTEETQYF.

The chain recombines TRBV29-1 with TRBJ2-7; 10 bases align to TRBD2. The CDR3 loop spans 13 amino acids. V shed 4 bases, J shed 2 bases, and the junction held 2 bases outside the gene matches. Germline CDR1 is SQVTM and CDR2 is ANQGSEA. CDR3 residues: CSVGLAGAYEQYF. CDR3 bases: TGCAGCGTTGGCCTAGCGGGAGCCTACGAGCAGTACTTC.

The J gene is TRBJ2-2, the V gene TRBV28; a weak D match, TRBD1 (5 bases). V lost 5 bases and J 2 bases, leaving 18 bases between the germline ends. The germline V gene has CDR1 MDHEN and CDR2 SYDVKM. The length of the CDR3 is 17 residues. CDR3 nucleotide sequence: TGTGCCAGCAGTCCACTCCCCAGGGTCCTTAACACCGGGGAGCTGTTTTTT. Residues: CASSPLPRVLNTGELFF. Based on the CDR3 plus reference TRBV28 and TRBJ2-2, the full variable domain is DVKVTQSSRYLVKRTGEKVFLECVQDMDHENMFWYRQDPGLGLRLIYFSYDVKMKEKGDIPEGYSVSREKKERFSLILESASTNQTSMYLCASSPLPRVLNTGELFFGEGSRLTVL.

This chain connects TRBV12-5 to TRBJ1-1, with D uncertain. The V end lost 5 bases, the J end lost 5 bases, and 12 bases lay between the germline ends. The CDR3 length is 13 residues. Looked up from germline, CDR1 is LGHNT and CDR2 is FRNRAP. The CDR3 sequence is CASGPPGGTEAFF. The CDR3 bases are TGTGCTAGTGGTCCCCCGGGAGGAACTGAAGCTTTCTTT.

Details on this clonotype: The junction and the germline gene differ at one end; a read error may be behind it. The rearrangement links TRBV6-1 to TRBJ1-5; D is uncertain. Looked up from germline, CDR1 is MNHNS and CDR2 is SASEGT. The length of the CDR3 is 13 residues. CDR3 in DNA: TGTGCCAGCAGTAGAGGATTCAATCGGCCCCAGCATTTT. Protein: CASSRGFNRPQHF.

J is TRBJ2-2 and V is TRBV12-3 or TRBV12-4; TRBD2 aligns across 11 bases. With 6 bases clipped from V and 6 bases from J, the junction kept 15 bases outside the gene matches. The CDR3 spans 18 residues. CDR3 bases: TGTGCCAGCAGCCCACCAGGTAGTAGCGGGAGGGTTGCCGGGGAGCTGTTTTTT. Translated, it gives CASSPPGSSGRVAGELFF.

The chain is built from TRBV4-1 and TRBJ2-3, with D unresolved. V lost 3 bases, J lost 3 bases, and 10 bases lay in between. CDR1 is MGHRA, CDR2 YSYEKL, per germline. The CDR3 loop spans 14 amino acids. The CDR3 loop reads CASSQTPRTDTQYF. CDR3 bases: TGCGCCAGCAGCCAGACACCGAGGACAGATACGCAGTATTTT.

The chain joins TRBV28 to TRBJ2-3, with 11 bases lining up with TRBD2. The V gene's germline CDR1 is MDHEN and CDR2 SYDVKM. The CDR3 has 16 residues. V gave up 7 bases and J gave up 1 base; unmatched junction bases: 7. The CDR3 reads CASNQLAGDGTDTQYF. DNA of the CDR3: TGTGCCAGCAACCAACTAGCGGGAGACGGCACAGATACGCAGTATTTT.

This clonotype was seen more than once but under ten times. The rearrangement uses TRBV20-1 and TRBJ1-1; a possible D gene is TRBD1 (6 bases). Per germline, CDR1 DFQATT and CDR2 SNEGSKA (reference sequence). This CDR3 is 16 amino acids long. V gave up 5 bases and J gave up 5 bases, with 24 bases separating them. CDR3 bases: TGCAGTGCTCCTCGGGGGGGGGCGATAGGTGGTACTGAAGCTTTCTTT. Its translation is CSAPRGGAIGGTEAFF.

This clonotype came up a few times. The V gene is TRBV28, the J gene TRBJ1-2, with a possible D match to TRBD1 (5 bases). The CDR3 is 15 residues long. Germline V lookup: CDR1 MDHEN, CDR2 SYDVKM. The V gene lost 5 bases and the J gene lost 1 base, with 14 bases spanning the gap. In DNA form, the CDR3 reads TGTGCCAGCAGTCCCGCACAGGCCCTTAACTATGGCTACACCTTC. Translated, it gives CASSPAQALNYGYTF.

As to this clonotype: One base away lies a much larger clone, so this may be a sequencing read error. V gene TRBV7-9 combines with J gene TRBJ2-7, with D perhaps TRBD1 (5 bases). Germline V gene data show CDR1 as SEHNR and CDR2 as FQNEAQ (reference sequence). The length of the CDR3 is 15 residues. The chain's CDR3 is CTSSLVAQGTYEQYF. The CDR3 DNA reads TGTACCAGCAGCTTAGTAGCCCAGGGTACCTACGAGCAGTACTTC.

This clonotype has ten or more counts. Written as DNA, the CDR3 is TGTGCCAGCAGTGGCCTTGGGATTCAAGAGACCCAGTACTTC. It translates to CASSGLGIQETQYF. The chain employs TRBV12-3 or TRBV12-4 and TRBJ2-5; D not resolved. V was trimmed by 5 bases and J by 2 bases, leaving 12 bases between them. The CDR3 runs 14 residues.

This chain uses TRBV5-1 with TRBJ2-6; 11 bases line up with TRBD2. Germline CDR1 reads SGHRS; CDR2 reads YFSETQ. The junction had 7 bases not matched to a gene; V was cut back by 0 bases and J by 5 bases. The CDR3 contains 18 residues. The CDR3 loop is CASSLGLAGRGRANVLTF. In nucleotides, the CDR3 is TGCGCCAGCAGCTTGGGACTAGCGGGGAGAGGGAGGGCCAACGTCCTGACTTTC.

This clonotype was counted a few times. V is TRBV5-1 and J is TRBJ2-4; possible D gene TRBD2, 6 bases. The CDR3 loop spans 15 amino acids. V was shortened by 0 bases and J by 1 base, with 8 bases between the two germline ends. Germline CDR1 SGHRS, CDR2 YFSETQ. CDR3 amino acids: CASSLDTSAKNIQYF. The DNA of the CDR3 is TGCGCCAGCAGCTTGGATACTAGCGCCAAAAACATTCAGTACTTC.

The gene calls are TRBV9 and TRBJ1-1; D is undetermined. Germline assignment: CDR1 SGDLS and CDR2 YYNGEE. V shed 3 bases and J shed 9 bases, with 12 bases lying between them. This CDR3 is 12 amino acids long. This CDR3 is CASSGGPSQAFF. The CDR3 DNA reads as TGTGCCAGCAGCGGAGGGCCCTCCCAAGCTTTCTTT.

V usage is TRBV27 and J usage is TRBJ2-3; tentatively, D is TRBD2 (5 bases). The CDR3 is 15 residues long. Deletions cut 1 base from V and 3 bases from J, with 11 bases between. Germline CDR1 reads MNHEY; CDR2 reads SMNVEV (reference sequence). CDR3 in amino acids: CASSLFSGNTDTQYF. CDR3 coding DNA: TGTGCCAGCAGTTTATTCTCCGGGAATACAGATACGCAGTATTTT.

In its sample, this clonotype was seen many times. The chain employs TRBV6-6 and TRBJ1-2; D is unresolved. CDR1 and CDR2 from the germline V gene are MNHNY and SVGAGI (reference sequence). The length of the CDR3 is 15 residues. V was pared by 0 bases and J by 0 bases, with 8 bases between. Written as DNA, the CDR3 is TGTGCCAGCAGTTACTCCAAGCGGGCTAACTATGGCTACACCTTC. Its protein is CASSYSKRANYGYTF.

This clonotype was seen at least ten times. This chain connects TRBV2 to TRBJ2-7; D perhaps matches TRBD1 (5 bases). V lost 6 bases to trimming and J lost 2 bases, with 8 bases between them. CDR1 is SNHLY and CDR2 is FYNNEI in the germline V gene. The CDR3 covers 12 residues. The CDR3 loop reads CASRGHPYEQYF. In nucleotides, the CDR3 is TGTGCCAGCAGAGGACACCCCTACGAGCAGTACTTC. Full variable domain (remainder filled in from reference TRBV2 and TRBJ2-7): EPEVTQTPSHQVTQMGQEVILRCVPISNHLYFYWYRQILGQKVEFLVSFYNNEISEKSEIFDDQFSVERPDGSNFTLKIRSTKLEDSAMYFCASRGHPYEQYFGPGTRLTVT.

This clonotype was counted between two and nine times. The chain couples TRBV7-8 to TRBJ2-1; D possibly corresponds to TRBD1 (6 bases). This CDR3 contains 16 residues. Germline loops: CDR1 SGHVS, CDR2 FQNEAQ. Trimming cost V 8 bases and J 7 bases, with 24 bases left between them. This CDR3 reads CASQREVLQGGNEQFF. As DNA, the CDR3 is TGTGCCAGCCAACGAGAAGTGTTACAGGGTGGGAATGAGCAGTTCTTC.

This clonotype was found many times. CDR3 sequence reads: CASSQRGLGETQYF. CDR3 DNA sequence: TGTGCCAGCAGTCAAAGGGGTTTAGGAGAGACCCAGTACTTC. The chain is built from TRBV6-1 and TRBJ2-5, with D maybe TRBD1 (5 bases). The V and J ends lost 5 bases and 4 bases respectively, with 14 bases between them. The CDR3 covers 14 residues. The germline gives CDR1 MNHNS, CDR2 SASEGT.

This clonotype was observed at least ten times. The chain uses TRBV9 and TRBJ1-1; D remains unclear. The CDR3 length is 13 residues. The V end was cut by 5 bases, the J end by 1 base, with 9 bases between. Germline values: CDR1 SGDLS, CDR2 YYNGEE. CDR3 bases: TGTGCCAGCAGTGTCGGGGAGAACACTGAAGCTTTCTTT. It encodes CASSVGENTEAFF.

The table lists this clonotype with a few counts. The V gene is TRBV19, the J gene TRBJ1-6; D may be TRBD1 (6 bases). The CDR3 has 14 residues. Trimming removed 9 bases from V and 7 bases from J, with 16 bases in between. Germline V gene sequence: CDR1 LNHDA, CDR2 SQIVND (reference sequence). The CDR3 region has the DNA TGTGCCAGCACAAACAGGGTAGCCAATTCACCCCTCCACTTT. Its translation is CASTNRVANSPLHF. The full variable domain, its missing parts supplied by reference TRBV19 and TRBJ1-6, is DGGITQSPKYLFRKEGQNVTLSCEQNLNHDAMYWYRQDPGQGLRLIYYSQIVNDFQKGDIAEGYSVSREKKESFPLTVTSAQKNPTAFYLCASTNRVANSPLHFGNGTRLTVT.

This clonotype was recorded many times. This rearrangement joins TRBV5-5 to TRBJ1-5, with D uncertain. V dropped 0 bases and J dropped 0 bases, with 10 bases sitting between them. In germline, CDR1 is SGHKS, CDR2 YYEKEE (reference sequence). The CDR3 totals 16 residues. CDR3 amino acids: CASSLAGRHSNQPQHF. For the CDR3, the DNA is TGTGCCAGCAGCTTGGCTGGCAGACATAGCAATCAGCCCCAGCATTTT.

This rearrangement joins TRBV19 to TRBJ2-7; TRBD1 is a possible D gene (6 bases). V was shortened by 3 bases and J by 1 base, with 13 bases between the two germline ends. The CDR3 is made up of 15 amino acids. Germline V lookup: CDR1 LNHDA, CDR2 SQIVND (reference sequence). CDR3 protein: CASSISRGSSYEQYF. CDR3 nucleotides: TGTGCCAGTAGTATTAGCAGGGGAAGTTCCTACGAGCAGTACTTC.

This clonotype was counted ten times or more. The V gene is TRBV7-2, the J gene TRBJ2-1, with 10 bases lining up with TRBD2. The V gene end was trimmed by 1 base and the J gene end by 1 base; junction bases not matched to a gene: 13. This CDR3 is built from 20 residues. Germline values: CDR1 SGHTA, CDR2 FQGNSA. In nucleotides, the CDR3 is TGTGCCAGCAGCTTAGGACTAGGACTAGCGGCGCGCAAGTCCTACAATGAGCAGTTCTTC. It specifies CASSLGLGLAARKSYNEQFF.